A selection of T cell receptor beta chains follows, all from one sample in a study of cytomegalovirus exposure and HLA in healthy donors. Sequencing used immunoSEQ multiplex PCR; TCRdb keeps in-frame clones, though not all of them. The sample records around 210,000 clones, 85% being singletons. The sample was PBMCs. The receptors were gathered from a girl between 2 and 10 years old in good health and CMV-seronegative. Each CDR3 is given with its conserved first and last residue. Each record gives: J gene, D gene, clone size, V gene, CDR3 protein, CDR3 DNA. D genes are given only for firm matches. Clone size, where shown, is once, few, many, or a class for clones that have expanded.

>TRBJ1-2|.|.|TRBV14
CARGSSGYTF
TGTGCCAGAGGGAGCTCTGGCTACACCTTC
>TRBJ1-4|TRBD1|.|TRBV19
CASSSMPGQRKVLFF
TGTGCCAGTAGTTCCATGCCGGGACAGAGGAAAGTACTGTTTTTT
>TRBJ2-1|.|.|TRBV5-1
CASSPLPPGSYNEQFF
TGCGCCAGCAGCCCACTTCCTCCCGGTTCCTACAATGAGCAGTTCTTC
>TRBJ2-6|TRBD1|.|TRBV10-3
CAIRSPGTGVSGANVLTF
TGTGCCATCAGATCCCCCGGGACAGGGGTGTCTGGGGCCAACGTCCTGACTTTC
>TRBJ2-5|TRBD2|.|TRBV2
CASSVLAGELETQYF
TGTGCCAGCAGCGTACTAGCGGGAGAATTGGAGACCCAGTACTTC
>TRBJ1-4|.|.|TRBV5-1
CASSFSGNEKLFF
TGCGCCAGCAGCTTTTCGGGTAATGAAAAACTGTTTTTT
>TRBJ2-6|TRBD1|.|TRBV11-3
CASSLEDGTASSGANVLTF
TGTGCCAGCAGCTTAGAGGACGGGACAGCCAGCTCTGGGGCCAACGTCCTGACTTTC
>TRBJ1-1|.|.|TRBV7-9
CASSKQNGGAEAFF
TGTGCCAGCAGCAAACAAAATGGGGGGGCGGAGGCTTTCTTT
>TRBJ2-1|.|.|TRBV7-3
CASSLTDSNEQFF
TGTGCCAGCAGCTTAACCGACAGCAATGAGCAGTTCTTC
>TRBJ1-6|TRBD1|.|TRBV7-3
CASSPGTANSPLHF
TGTGCCAGCAGCCCCGGGACAGCCAATTCACCCCTCCACTTT
>TRBJ2-5|TRBD2|.|TRBV5-1
CASSFERGPREETQYF
TGCGCCAGCAGCTTTGAGCGGGGGCCCAGAGAAGAGACCCAGTACTTC
>TRBJ2-3|.|.|TRBV29-1
CSVDPSSPIDTQYF
TGCAGCGTTGATCCTTCTAGCCCCATAGATACGCAGTATTTT
>TRBJ1-1|.|few|TRBV7-9
CASSIQGNTEAFF
TGTGCCAGCAGCATACAGGGAAACACTGAAGCTTTCTTT
>TRBJ2-2|.|.|TRBV7-8
CASSLARWGGGYTGELFF
TGTGCCAGCAGCTTAGCTAGGTGGGGCGGGGGCTACACCGGGGAGCTGTTTTTT
>TRBJ2-5|TRBD1|.|TRBV6-1
CASTGQGPETQYF
TGTGCCAGCACAGGACAGGGCCCTGAGACCCAGTACTTC
>TRBJ1-4|.|.|TRBV27
CASSLPLVVGFTSNEKLFF
TGTGCCAGCAGTCTCCCCCTAGTAGTAGGTTTTACGTCTAATGAAAAACTGTTTTTT
>TRBJ2-2|TRBD1|.|TRBV29-1
CSVYRGSNTGELFF
TGCAGCGTCTACAGGGGGTCGAACACCGGGGAGCTGTTTTTT
>TRBJ2-7|.|few|TRBV4-1
CASSHARRGNEQYF
TGCGCCAGCAGCCACGCACGGAGGGGAAACGAGCAGTACTTC
>TRBJ1-4|.|.|TRBV10-3
CAISEGGGINEKLFF
TGTGCCATCAGTGAGGGGGGAGGGATTAATGAAAAACTGTTTTTT
>TRBJ2-2|TRBD2|.|TRBV12-5
CASGFSVSGRARGTGELFF
TGTGCTAGTGGTTTTAGCGTAAGCGGGAGGGCCCGTGGCACCGGGGAGCTGTTTTTT
>TRBJ2-5|TRBD2|.|TRBV5-4
CASSPSLLAGGPEETQYF
TGTGCCAGCAGCCCCTCGCTACTAGCGGGAGGGCCGGAAGAGACCCAGTACTTC
>TRBJ2-3|.|.|TRBV4-2
CASSQRGASTDTQYF
TGTGCCAGCAGCCAACGGGGGGCTAGCACAGATACGCAGTATTTT
>TRBJ1-1|.|.|TRBV11-2
CASSSGRGFMNTEAFF
TGTGCCAGCAGCTCGGGCAGGGGCTTCATGAACACTGAAGCTTTCTTT
>TRBJ2-5|.|.|TRBV29-1
CSVFRRYQETQYF
TGCAGCGTATTCAGGAGGTACCAAGAGACCCAGTACTTC
>TRBJ2-3|.|.|TRBV9
CASSMPGGASTDTQYF
TGTGCCAGCAGCATGCCCGGAGGGGCCAGCACAGATACGCAGTATTTT
>TRBJ2-7|TRBD2|.|TRBV6-5
CASSYKLAKYEQYF
TGTGCCAGCAGTTACAAACTAGCGAAGTACGAGCAGTACTTC
>TRBJ1-6|TRBD1|.|TRBV4-1
CASSRGTELNSPLHF
TGCGCCAGCAGCCGAGGGACAGAATTAAATTCACCCCTCCACTTT
>TRBJ1-1|TRBD1|once|TRBV7-9
CASSLQGVGTEAFF
TGTGCCAGCAGCTTGCAGGGGGTCGGCACTGAAGCTTTCTTT
>TRBJ1-1|TRBD1|.|TRBV10-3
CAISEPTGGWTEAFF
TGTGCCATCAGTGAACCAACAGGGGGGTGGACTGAAGCTTTCTTT
>TRBJ2-7|TRBD1|.|TRBV9
CASSTGQGLGEQYF
TGTGCCAGCAGCACAGGACAGGGCCTGGGCGAGCAGTACTTC
>TRBJ2-1|.|.|TRBV7-8
CASSLRDSRVYNEQFF
TGTGCCAGCAGCTTAAGGGACTCCAGGGTTTACAATGAGCAGTTCTTC
>TRBJ1-5|.|.|TRBV2
CASSARVGGRQPQHF
TGTGCCAGCAGTGCCAGGGTAGGAGGGAGGCAGCCCCAGCATTTT